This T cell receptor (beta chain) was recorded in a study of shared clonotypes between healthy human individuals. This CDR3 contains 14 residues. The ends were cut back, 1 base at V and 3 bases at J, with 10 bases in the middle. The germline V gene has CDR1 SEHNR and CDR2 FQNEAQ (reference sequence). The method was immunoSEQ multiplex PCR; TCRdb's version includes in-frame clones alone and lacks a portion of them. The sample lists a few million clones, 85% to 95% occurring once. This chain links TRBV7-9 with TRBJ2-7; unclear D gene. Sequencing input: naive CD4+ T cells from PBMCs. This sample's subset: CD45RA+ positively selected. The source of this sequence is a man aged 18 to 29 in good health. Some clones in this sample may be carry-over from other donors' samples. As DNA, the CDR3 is TGTGCCAGCAGCTTAGGCCTGGAACGCTACGAGCAGTACTTC. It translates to CASSLGLERYEQYF.